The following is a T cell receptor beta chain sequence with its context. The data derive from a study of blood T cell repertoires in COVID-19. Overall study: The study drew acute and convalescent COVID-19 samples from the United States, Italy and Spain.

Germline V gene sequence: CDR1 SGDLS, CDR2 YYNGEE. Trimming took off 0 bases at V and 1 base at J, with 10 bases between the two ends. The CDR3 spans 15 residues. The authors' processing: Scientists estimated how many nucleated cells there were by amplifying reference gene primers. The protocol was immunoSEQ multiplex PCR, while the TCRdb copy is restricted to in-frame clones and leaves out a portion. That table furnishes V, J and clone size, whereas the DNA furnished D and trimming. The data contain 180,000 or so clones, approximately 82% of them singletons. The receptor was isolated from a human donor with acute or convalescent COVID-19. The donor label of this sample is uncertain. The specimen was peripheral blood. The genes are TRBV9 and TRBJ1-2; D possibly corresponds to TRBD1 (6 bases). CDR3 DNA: TGTGCCAGCAGCGTAGGAATAGGGGGTAACTATGGCTACACCTTC. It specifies CASSVGIGGNYGYTF.